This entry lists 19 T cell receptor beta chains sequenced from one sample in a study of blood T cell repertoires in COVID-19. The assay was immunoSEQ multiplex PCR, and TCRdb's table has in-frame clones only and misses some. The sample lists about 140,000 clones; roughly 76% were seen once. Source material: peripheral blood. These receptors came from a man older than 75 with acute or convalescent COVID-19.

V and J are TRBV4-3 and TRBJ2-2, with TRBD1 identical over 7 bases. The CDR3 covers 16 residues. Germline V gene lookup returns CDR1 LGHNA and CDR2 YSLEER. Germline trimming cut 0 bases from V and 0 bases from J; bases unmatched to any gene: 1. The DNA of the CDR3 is TGCGCCAGCAGCCAAGAGACAGGGTCGAACACCGGGGAGCTGTTTTTT. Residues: CASSQETGSNTGELFF.

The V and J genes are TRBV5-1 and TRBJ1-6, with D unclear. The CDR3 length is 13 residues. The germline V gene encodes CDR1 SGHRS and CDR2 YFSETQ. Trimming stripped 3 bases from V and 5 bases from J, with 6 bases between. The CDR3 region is CASSSSDNSPLHF. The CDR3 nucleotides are TGCGCCAGCAGCTCCTCTGATAATTCACCCCTCCACTTT.

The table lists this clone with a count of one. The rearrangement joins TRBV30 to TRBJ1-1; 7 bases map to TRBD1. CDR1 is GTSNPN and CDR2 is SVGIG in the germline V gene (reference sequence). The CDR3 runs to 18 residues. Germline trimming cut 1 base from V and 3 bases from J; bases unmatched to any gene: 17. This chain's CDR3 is CAWSDQTRQRGPHTEAFF. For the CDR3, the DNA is TGTGCCTGGAGTGACCAGACCCGACAAAGGGGGCCTCACACTGAAGCTTTCTTT.

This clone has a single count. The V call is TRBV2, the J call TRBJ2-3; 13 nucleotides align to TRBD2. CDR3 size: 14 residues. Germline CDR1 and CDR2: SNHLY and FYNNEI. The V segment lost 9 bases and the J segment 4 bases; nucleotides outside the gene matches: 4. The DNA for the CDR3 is TGTGCCAGTGGGGGACTAGCGGGGCCAGATACGCAGTATTTT. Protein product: CASGGLAGPDTQYF.

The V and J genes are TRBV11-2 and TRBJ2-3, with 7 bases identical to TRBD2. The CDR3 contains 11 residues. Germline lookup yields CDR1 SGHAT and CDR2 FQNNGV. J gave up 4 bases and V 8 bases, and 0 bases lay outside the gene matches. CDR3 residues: CASAGADTQYF. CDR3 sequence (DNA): TGTGCCAGCGCGGGGGCAGATACGCAGTATTTT. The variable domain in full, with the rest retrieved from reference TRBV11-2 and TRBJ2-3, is EAGVAQSPRYKIIEKRQSVAFWCNPISGHATLYWYQQILGQGPKLLIQFQNNGVVDDSQLPKDRFSAERLKGVDSTLKIQPAKLEDSAVYLCASAGADTQYFGPGTRLTVL.

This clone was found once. This CDR3 reads CASSYEAGESSYNSPLHF. CDR3 coding DNA: TGTGCCAGCAGTTACGAGGCCGGAGAAAGCTCCTATAATTCACCCCTCCACTTT. The V call is TRBV6-2 or TRBV6-3, the J call TRBJ1-6; D uncertain. V was cut by 2 bases and J by 0 bases, with 14 bases left in between. The CDR3 length is 18 residues. Germline loops: CDR1 MNHEY, CDR2 SVGEGT.

The CDR3 region is CAISDGGSTDTQYF. Written as DNA, the CDR3 is TGTGCCATCAGTGACGGTGGGAGTACAGATACGCAGTATTTT. The V call is TRBV10-3, the J call TRBJ2-3; TRBD2 is a possible D gene (5 bases). V was shortened by 3 bases and J by 3 bases, with 10 bases between the two germline ends. CDR3 length equals 14 residues. CDR1 is ENHRY and CDR2 is SYGVKD in the germline V gene.

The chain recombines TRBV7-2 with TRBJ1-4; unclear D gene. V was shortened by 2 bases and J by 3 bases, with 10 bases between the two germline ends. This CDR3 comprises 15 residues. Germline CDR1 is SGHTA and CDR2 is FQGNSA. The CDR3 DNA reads TGTGCCAGCAGCTTAAACAGCAGGCCTAATGAAAAACTGTTTTTT. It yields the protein CASSLNSRPNEKLFF.

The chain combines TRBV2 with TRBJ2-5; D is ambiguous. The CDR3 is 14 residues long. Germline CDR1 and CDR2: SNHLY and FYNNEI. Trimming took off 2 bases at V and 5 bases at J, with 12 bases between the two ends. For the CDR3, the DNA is TGTGCCAGCAGTGAAAATGGTATTCAGGAGACCCAGTACTTC. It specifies CASSENGIQETQYF. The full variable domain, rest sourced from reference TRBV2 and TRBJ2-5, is EPEVTQTPSHQVTQMGQEVILRCVPISNHLYFYWYRQILGQKVEFLVSFYNNEISEKSEIFDDQFSVERPDGSNFTLKIRSTKLEDSAMYFCASSENGIQETQYFGPGTRLLVL.

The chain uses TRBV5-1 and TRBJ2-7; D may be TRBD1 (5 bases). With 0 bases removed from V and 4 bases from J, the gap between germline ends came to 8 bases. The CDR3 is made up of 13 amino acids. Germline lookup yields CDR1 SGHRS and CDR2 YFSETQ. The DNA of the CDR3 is TGCGCCAGCAGCTTGGGACAGTATTACGAGCAGTACTTC. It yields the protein CASSLGQYYEQYF. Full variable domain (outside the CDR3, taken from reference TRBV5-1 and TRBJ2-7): KAGVTQTPRYLIKTRGQQVTLSCSPISGHRSVSWYQQTPGQGLQFLFEYFSETQRNKGNFPGRFSGRQFSNSRSEMNVSTLELGDSALYLCASSLGQYYEQYFGPGTRLTVT.

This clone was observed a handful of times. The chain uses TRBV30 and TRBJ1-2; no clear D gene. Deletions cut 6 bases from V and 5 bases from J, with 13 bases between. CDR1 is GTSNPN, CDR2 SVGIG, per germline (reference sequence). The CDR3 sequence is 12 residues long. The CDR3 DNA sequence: TGTGCCTGTCTTCGTTATCTGTATGGCTACACCTTC. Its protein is CACLRYLYGYTF.

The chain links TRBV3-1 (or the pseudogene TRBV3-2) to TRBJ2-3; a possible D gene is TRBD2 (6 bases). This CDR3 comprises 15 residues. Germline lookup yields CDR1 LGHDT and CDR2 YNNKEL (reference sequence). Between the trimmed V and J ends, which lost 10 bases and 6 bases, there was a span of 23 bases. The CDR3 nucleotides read TGTGCCACATCCGATCTTGGAGGGGATACCGATACGCAGTATTTT. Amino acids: CATSDLGGDTDTQYF.

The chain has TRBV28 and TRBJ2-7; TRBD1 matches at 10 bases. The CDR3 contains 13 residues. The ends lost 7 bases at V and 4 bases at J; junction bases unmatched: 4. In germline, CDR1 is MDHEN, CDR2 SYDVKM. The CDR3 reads CASNLGQGYEQYF. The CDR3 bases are TGTGCCAGCAATCTGGGACAGGGGTACGAGCAGTACTTC.

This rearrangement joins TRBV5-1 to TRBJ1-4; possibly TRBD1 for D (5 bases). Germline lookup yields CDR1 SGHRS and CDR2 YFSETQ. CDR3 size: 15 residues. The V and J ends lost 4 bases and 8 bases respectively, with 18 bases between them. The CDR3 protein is CASSGGAGSGEKLFF. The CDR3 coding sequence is TGCGCCAGCAGCGGAGGGGCAGGGTCGGGAGAAAAACTGTTTTTT.

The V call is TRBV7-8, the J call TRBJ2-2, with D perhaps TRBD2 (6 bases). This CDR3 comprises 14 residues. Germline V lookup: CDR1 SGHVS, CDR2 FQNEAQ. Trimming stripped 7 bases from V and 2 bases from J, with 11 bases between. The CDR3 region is CASTRRGNTGELFF. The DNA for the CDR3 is TGTGCCAGCACAAGGCGGGGTAACACCGGGGAGCTGTTTTTT.

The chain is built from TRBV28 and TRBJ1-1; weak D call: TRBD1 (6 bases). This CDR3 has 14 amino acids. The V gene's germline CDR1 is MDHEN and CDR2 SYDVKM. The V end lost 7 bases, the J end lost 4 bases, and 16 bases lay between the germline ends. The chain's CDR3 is CASIPGGMGTEAFF. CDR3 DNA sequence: TGTGCCAGCATCCCGGGGGGCATGGGCACTGAAGCTTTCTTT. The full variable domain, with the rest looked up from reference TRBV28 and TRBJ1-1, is DVKVTQSSRYLVKRTGEKVFLECVQDMDHENMFWYRQDPGLGLRLIYFSYDVKMKEKGDIPEGYSVSREKKERFSLILESASTNQTSMYLCASIPGGMGTEAFFGQGTRLTVV.

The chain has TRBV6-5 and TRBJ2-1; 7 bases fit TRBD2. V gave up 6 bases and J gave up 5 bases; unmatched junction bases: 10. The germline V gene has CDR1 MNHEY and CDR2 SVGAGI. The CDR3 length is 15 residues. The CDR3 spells CASSPLLAENNEQFF. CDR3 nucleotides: TGTGCCAGCAGCCCCCTGCTAGCGGAGAACAATGAGCAGTTCTTC.

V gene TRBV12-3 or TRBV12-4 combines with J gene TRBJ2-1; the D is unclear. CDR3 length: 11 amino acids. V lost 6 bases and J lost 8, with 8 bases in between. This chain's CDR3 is CASSPVDEQFF. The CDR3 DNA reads TGTGCCAGCAGCCCGGTGGATGAGCAGTTCTTC.

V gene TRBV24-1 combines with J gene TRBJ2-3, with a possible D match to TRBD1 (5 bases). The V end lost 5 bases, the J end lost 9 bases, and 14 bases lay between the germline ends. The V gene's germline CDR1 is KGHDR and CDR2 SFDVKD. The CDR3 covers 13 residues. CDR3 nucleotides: TGTGCCACCAGTGCTACGACAGTTGGAACGCAGTATTTT. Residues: CATSATTVGTQYF.